Below are 6 T cell receptor beta chains sequenced from a single sample in a study of long-term antiretroviral therapy in people with HIV. This was the immunoSEQ v3.0 assay at survey level. Only in-frame clones appear in the TCRdb table, and some are missing; sequencing was by immunoSEQ multiplex PCR. Of some 20,000 clones in the sample, approximately 86% were seen once. Sequences were derived from unsorted PBMCs, sampled 2.1 years after starting antiretroviral therapy. Receptors were obtained from a man aged 18 to 30 with HIV.

J is TRBJ1-5 and V is TRBV27; D unresolved. Germline loops: CDR1 MNHEY, CDR2 SMNVEV (reference sequence). The CDR3 is 13 residues long. The V gene lost 5 bases and the J gene lost 5 bases, with 10 bases spanning the gap. Here the CDR3 reads CASSQTSYQPQHF. The CDR3 nucleotides read TGTGCCAGCAGTCAGACCAGCTATCAGCCCCAGCATTTT.

The chain carries TRBV7-9 and TRBJ2-1; 7 bases map to TRBD2. Germline V gene lookup returns CDR1 SEHNR and CDR2 FQNEAQ (reference sequence). The CDR3 totals 16 residues. The trim removed 4 bases at V and 5 bases at J, leaving 11 bases unmatched. In nucleotides, the CDR3 is TGTGCCAGCAGCTCTATAGGACTAGGCAGGGACAATGAGCAGTTCTTC. It codes for CASSSIGLGRDNEQFF.

The chain is built from TRBV4-1 and TRBJ1-4; D is possibly TRBD1 (6 bases). Germline CDR1 and CDR2: MGHRA and YSYEKL. This CDR3 has 14 residues. V was cut by 4 bases and J by 4 bases, with 10 bases left in between. The CDR3, as DNA: TGCGCCAGCAGCCTGGGACACCTTAATGAAAAACTGTTTTTT. This translates into CASSLGHLNEKLFF.

This chain links TRBV7-8 with TRBJ1-4, with a weak D call TRBD1 (5 bases). CDR1 SGHVS and CDR2 FQNEAQ come from the germline V gene. The CDR3 totals 15 residues. Trimming removed 5 bases from V and 7 bases from J, with 17 bases in between. The CDR3 here is CASSGPDRGLEKLFF. CDR3 nucleotides: TGTGCCAGCAGCGGGCCGGATAGGGGTCTTGAAAAACTGTTTTTT.

V is TRBV15 and J is TRBJ2-2; D remains unclear. This CDR3 is 12 amino acids long. Germline V gene lookup returns CDR1 LNHNV and CDR2 YYDKDF (reference sequence). The V end lost 5 bases, the J end lost 5 bases, and 6 bases lay between the germline ends. DNA of the CDR3: TGTGCCACCAGCTTCTATACCGGGGAGCTGTTTTTT. It translates to CATSFYTGELFF.

The J gene is TRBJ2-7, the V gene TRBV6-5, with 9 bases aligning to TRBD2. V shed 4 bases and J 4 bases; nucleotides not matched to a gene: 5. Per germline, CDR1 MNHEY and CDR2 SVGAGI. The CDR3 loop spans 14 amino acids. CDR3 region: CASSSGTSLYEQYF. The CDR3 DNA sequence: TGTGCCAGCAGTTCCGGGACTAGCCTGTACGAGCAGTACTTC.